The source of this TCR beta chain is a study of shared clonotypes between healthy human individuals. Study-level background: There were three CD4 naive, three CD4 memory, two CD8 naive and one CD8 memory plates per donor.

In the original workflow: Junction-only immunoSEQ data arrived without quality scores, meaning filtering differed. Profiling relied on immunoSEQ multiplex PCR, and the TCRdb table lists in-frame clones only, not all of them. For V, J and clone size, that table is used; D and trimming come from the DNA. The data contain 2 million to 3 million clones, over 85% of them seen just once; the ten biggest clones take up more than 0.35%. The CDR3 covers 13 residues. CDR1 and CDR2 from the germline V gene are MNHNS and SASEGT. V was pared by 7 bases and J by 1 base, with 10 bases between. This TCR came from a man aged 18 to 35 in good health. Some clones in this sample may be carry-over from other donors' samples. The sequencing input was naive CD4+ T cells from PBMCs. Stated subset: CD45RA+ positively selected. This chain links TRBV6-1 with TRBJ2-5; D gene uncertain. The CDR3 spells CASTKSTQETQYF. CDR3 DNA sequence: TGTGCCAGCACGAAGTCCACCCAAGAGACCCAGTACTTC.